This TCR beta chain stems from a study of T cells in Graves' hyperthyroidism and ophthalmopathy. Broader study findings: Ophthalmopathy was distinguished from stable hyperthyroidism by 13 V-J signatures. Most thyroid clonotypes that were expanded above 0.001 also turned up in blood. It was a median around 6 months before onset that the model predicted ophthalmopathy.

This clonotype was counted between two and nine times. Its target is unknown. Amplified TCR beta CDR3 regions derived from RNA transcripts. First-round RT-PCR targeting the TCR CDR3 was performed with the HTBI primer set. TCRdb reprocessed the multiplex PCR reads with MiXCR, giving one entry per CDR3 protein. The sample holds around 490,000 distinct CDR3 sequences, 20% seen once. Uncontrolled infection, other autoimmune disease, pregnancy or lactation disqualified patients from enrolment. Sequencing was carried out using blood. The clonotype originates from a man aged 35 to 55 with Graves' ophthalmopathy.

CDR3 in amino acids: CAWSAGGARQPQHF. The CDR3 DNA sequence: TGTGCCTGGAGCGCAGGGGGCGCGAGGCAGCCCCAGCATTTT. V is TRBV30 and J is TRBJ1-5; 8 bases are shared with TRBD1. The germline gives CDR1 GTSNPN, CDR2 SVGIG (reference sequence). J was trimmed by 7 bases and V by 3 bases; bases with no gene match: 8. This CDR3 is built from 14 residues.